This T cell receptor (beta chain) was sequenced in a study of blood T cell repertoires in COVID-19 (dated by TCRdb to the early 2020s). In the study overall: Samples covering the acute and convalescent phases of COVID-19 were provided by collaborators in the United States, Italy and Spain. The samples were drawn from the first 160 participants of the ongoing ImmuneRACE study and from more than 1,000 subjects provided by 6 global collaborators. Nearly every sample came with metadata listing a de-identified subject ID, COVID-19 status, age in years and sex. Where available, HLA class I and class II types were taken from metadata supplied by the sample provider and were not determined by assay-based typing. Subjects who had been exposed to COVID-19, were actively infected with it, or had recovered from it provided the deeply sampled blood TCRbeta repertoires that made up the dataset. The material from the prospective study consisted of cDNA or gDNA derived from T cells, B-cell-depleted T cells, or PBMCs. The repertoires were made available in a free public database intended to serve as a resource for research on the immune response to SARS-CoV-2.

The germline V gene (reference sequence) sets CDR1 to LGHDT and CDR2 to YNNKEL. Between the V and J ends, shortened by 4 bases and 5 bases respectively, the junction contains 14 bases. The CDR3 spans 14 residues, from the cysteine through the phenylalanine. The read is trimmed to its CDR3 DNA, 42 bases read in frame from base 1. Participants in the prospective study were aged about 18 to 100 years, lived in some 24 United States geographic areas, and enrolled through a virtual design. Cohort assignment in the prospective study relied on participant-reported clinical history from a screening survey and a study questionnaire. A participant counted as exposed if, within 2 weeks of entering the study, that participant had been in contact with someone who had a PCR-confirmed or clinician-diagnosed COVID-19 case. Mobile phlebotomists in the prospective study collected whole blood, serum and a nasopharyngeal or oropharyngeal swab from every participant. Participants in the prospective study had the option to provide additional blood draws and questionnaires over an approximately 2-month period. Before DNA extraction, prospective study blood samples were shipped either frozen or at room temperature.

A word on this clone: Its antigen has not been determined. Base qualities are not provided; no much larger clone lies one nucleotide away.

TCRbeta CDR3 regions were amplified from genomic DNA using the immunoSEQ Assay, a bias-controlled multiplex PCR. On the authors' methods: The number of nucleated cells in each sample was estimated from the amplification of reference gene primers within the assay. Sequence reads were collapsed and filtered to measure the absolute abundance of every unique TCRbeta CDR3 rearrangement. For each sample, productive Simpson clonality was calculated as the square root of Simpson's diversity index over productive rearrangements. The immuneACCESS repertoire file appears here via TCRdb, limited to in-frame rearrangements. These files lack a portion of the clones; in checked studies, under half of the deficit traces to unresolved V genes, and the cause of the others is not known. The DNA was the basis for D and trimming; V, J and clone size are from that table. The sample yields about 260,000 clones; more than 85% were counted once. The ten largest make up approximately 2.7% of the sample.

Results and caveats for the whole study, not just this receptor: The quantity of clinical and demographic metadata differed by source and by participant and was supplied without curation.

In this chain, TRBV3-1 (or the pseudogene TRBV3-2) is recombined with TRBJ2-5; TRBD1 might be the D gene, on 6 matching bases. This clonotype originated in a man aged 40-50 years who had been exposed to COVID-19. The sequencing sample was made of PBMCs or T cells enriched from blood (not recorded which). The CDR3 region: CASSLSTGFETQYF. The sequence in DNA is TGTGCCAGCAGCCTATCCACAGGGTTTGAGACCCAGTACTTC.